These 6 T cell receptor beta chains were sequenced from one sample in a study of cytomegalovirus exposure and HLA in healthy donors (dated by TCRdb to the late 2010s). Preparation of the library involved the immunoSEQ multiplex PCR assay. A mixture of 60 forward primers for TCR Vbeta segments and 13 reverse primers for TCR Jbeta segments was used in the multiplex PCR. This is the immuneACCESS table as TCRdb keeps it, with only in-frame sequences that have V and J called. A part of the clones is gone; compared with another copy, unresolved V genes explain less than half, and the rest is unexplained. The sample table records 80,000 to 130,000 clones; more than 75% of these occur just once. The top ten clonotypes cover 4% of the sample. The sequenced sample was PBMCs. The receptors stem from a woman aged 45-60 years in good health and CMV-seropositive.

This chain joins TRBV9 and TRBJ2-7, with D maybe TRBD1 (6 bases). This CDR3 is 14 amino acids long. Germline loops: CDR1 SGDLS, CDR2 YYNGEE. The V and J ends lost 4 bases and 1 base respectively, with 12 bases between them. The CDR3 loop is CASSFRDISYEQYF. The CDR3 coding sequence is TGTGCCAGCAGCTTCCGGGACATTTCCTACGAGCAGTACTTC.

J is TRBJ1-4 and V is TRBV6-6, with 10 nucleotides matching TRBD1. The CDR3 runs to 16 residues. V was pared by 5 bases and J by 7 bases, with 10 bases of the junction left unmatched. The germline V gene has CDR1 MNHNY and CDR2 SVGAGI (reference sequence). The CDR3 region has the DNA TGTGCCAGCAGTACGACACGGACAGGGGGAAGTGAAAAACTGTTTTTT. This translates into CASSTTRTGGSEKLFF.

This clone was recorded once. The rearrangement uses TRBV5-8 and TRBJ1-4, with 8 bases identical to TRBD1. Trimming took 2 bases from V and 6 from J; bases not matched to a gene: 3. The V gene's germline CDR1 is SGHTS and CDR2 YDEGEE. This CDR3 is built from 14 residues. DNA of the CDR3: TGTGCCAGCAGCTTCGGGACAGGCTATGAAAAACTGTTTTTT. It encodes CASSFGTGYEKLFF.

This clone was recorded only once. The chain employs TRBV18 and TRBJ1-2; tentative D call: TRBD1 (6 bases). Germline V gives CDR1 KGHSH, CDR2 LQKENI. V gave up 3 bases and J gave up 8 bases, with 19 bases separating them. This CDR3 contains 15 residues. In nucleotides, the CDR3 is TGTGCCAGCTCACCTCCTAACCCGGGACATTGGGGCTACACCTTC. Translating it yields CASSPPNPGHWGYTF. The variable domain in full, with the rest retrieved from reference TRBV18 and TRBJ1-2, is NAGVMQNPRHLVRRRGQEARLRCSPMKGHSHVYWYRQLPEEGLKFMVYLQKENIIDESGMPKERFSAEFPKEGPSILRIQQVVRGDSAAYFCASSPPNPGHWGYTFGSGTRLTVV.

The chain carries TRBV2 and TRBJ1-3, with D perhaps TRBD1 (5 bases). Per the germline V gene, CDR1 is SNHLY and CDR2 is FYNNEI. V lost 6 bases and J 2 bases, leaving 11 bases between the germline ends. The CDR3 sequence is 14 residues long. The CDR3, as DNA: TGTGCCAGCAGGAGAGAAGGGGCTGGAAACACCATATATTTT. It specifies CASRREGAGNTIYF.

The chain is built from TRBV11-2 and TRBJ2-3; TRBD2 aligns across 9 bases. CDR1 is SGHAT and CDR2 is FQNNGV in the germline V gene. The CDR3 covers 17 residues. V trimming: 1 base; J trimming: 0 bases; junction bases outside the gene matches: 5. The CDR3 reads CASSLVYSGRSTDTQYF. For the CDR3, the DNA is TGTGCCAGCAGCTTAGTTTATAGCGGGAGAAGCACAGATACGCAGTATTTT.